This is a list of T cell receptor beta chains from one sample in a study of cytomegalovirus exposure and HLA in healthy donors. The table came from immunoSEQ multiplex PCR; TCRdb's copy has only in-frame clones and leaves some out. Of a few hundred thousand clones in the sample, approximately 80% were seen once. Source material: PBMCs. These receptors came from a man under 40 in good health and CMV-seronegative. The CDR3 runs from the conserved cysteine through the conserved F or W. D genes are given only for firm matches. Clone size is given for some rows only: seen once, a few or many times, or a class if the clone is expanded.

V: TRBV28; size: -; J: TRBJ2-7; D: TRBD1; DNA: TGTGCCAGCAGTCCAATGGGGACAGGGGCCGCGAACTACGAGCAGCACTTC; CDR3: CASSPMGTGAANYEQHF
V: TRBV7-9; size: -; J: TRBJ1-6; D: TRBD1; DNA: TGTGCCAGCAGCGCCGGGACAGAGGGTGCCCTCCACTTT; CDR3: CASSAGTEGALHF
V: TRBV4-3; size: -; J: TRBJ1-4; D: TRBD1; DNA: TGCGCCAGCAGCCAAGGCGGGACAGGGGGAGAAAAACTGTTTTTT; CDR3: CASSQGGTGGEKLFF
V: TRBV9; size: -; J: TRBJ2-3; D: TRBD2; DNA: TGTGCCAGCACCGCGGGAGAGGGGACAGATACGCAGTATTTT; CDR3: CASTAGEGTDTQYF
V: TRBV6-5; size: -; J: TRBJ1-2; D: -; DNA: TGTGCCAGCAGTTACTCGCCGGAGGGGAATGGCTACACCTTC; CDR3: CASSYSPEGNGYTF
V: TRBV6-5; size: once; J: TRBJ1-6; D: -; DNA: TGTGCCACCTGGGGGCGGCCCGGTTCACCCCTCCACTTT; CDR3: CATWGRPGSPLHF
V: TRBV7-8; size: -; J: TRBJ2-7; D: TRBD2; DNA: TGTGCCAGCAGCTTGGTGATTAGCGGGGGCTCCAACTCCTACGAGCAGTACTTC; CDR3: CASSLVISGGSNSYEQYF
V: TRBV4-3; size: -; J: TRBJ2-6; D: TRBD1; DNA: TGCGCCAGCAGCCAAGGTGGGACAGGGGTATCTGGGGCCAGCGTCCTGACTTTC; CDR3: CASSQGGTGVSGASVLTF
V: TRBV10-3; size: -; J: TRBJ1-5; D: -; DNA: TGTGCCAGCATGGCGGGGGACATCGGCAATCAGCCCCAGCATTTT; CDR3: CASMAGDIGNQPQHF
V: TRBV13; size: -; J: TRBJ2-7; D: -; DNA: TGTGCCAGCAGCCCCACCTCAAACTCCTACGAGCAGTACTTC; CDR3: CASSPTSNSYEQYF
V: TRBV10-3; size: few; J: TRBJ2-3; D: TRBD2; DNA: TGTGCCATTGGGACTAGCGGGGGGGTCACAGATACGCAGTATTTT; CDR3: CAIGTSGGVTDTQYF
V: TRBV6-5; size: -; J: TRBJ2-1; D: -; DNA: TGTGCCAGCAGTTACTCGGAGGGGGCTGGGGATGAGCAGTTCTTC; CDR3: CASSYSEGAGDEQFF
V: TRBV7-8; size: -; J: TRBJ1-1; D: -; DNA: TGTGCCAGCAGCTTAGCGTACAGGCTTTCTGAAGCTTTCTTT; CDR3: CASSLAYRLSEAFF
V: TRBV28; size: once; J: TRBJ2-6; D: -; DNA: TGTGCCAGCAGTCTAGGTGGGGGCTTGGGTGGGGCCAGCGTCCTGACTTTC; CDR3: CASSLGGGLGGASVLTF
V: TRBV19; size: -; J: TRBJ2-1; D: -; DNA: TGTGCCAGTAGTATGAGGGCCAGTGGTGTTGGTGAGCAGTTCTTC; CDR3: CASSMRASGVGEQFF
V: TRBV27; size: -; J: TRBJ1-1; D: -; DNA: TGTGCCAGCAGACGAGGTGACACTGAAGCTTTCTTT; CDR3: CASRRGDTEAFF
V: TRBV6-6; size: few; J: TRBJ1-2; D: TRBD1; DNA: TGTGCCAGCAGTTATAGCGGGACAGGGAGTAACTATGGCTACACCTTC; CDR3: CASSYSGTGSNYGYTF
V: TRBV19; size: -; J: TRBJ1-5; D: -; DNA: TGTGCCAGTACCCTACATCAGCCCCAGCATTTT; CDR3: CASTLHQPQHF
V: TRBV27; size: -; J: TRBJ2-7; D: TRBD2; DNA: TGTGCCAGCAGTCGCGTGGGAGCGGGGGCCACCTACGAGCAGTACTTC; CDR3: CASSRVGAGATYEQYF
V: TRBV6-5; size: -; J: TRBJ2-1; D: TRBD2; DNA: TGTGCCAGCAGTTCAGCTAGCGGGGGACCCTGGGGGCAGTTCTTC; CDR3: CASSSASGGPWGQFF
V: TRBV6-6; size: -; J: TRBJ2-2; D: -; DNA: TGTGCCAGCAGTTACTTAGCTGCGGCCGGGGAGCTGTTTTTT; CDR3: CASSYLAAAGELFF
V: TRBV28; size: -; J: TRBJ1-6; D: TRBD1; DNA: TGTGCCAGCAGTCCGGGACAGGGGTCACCCCTCCACTTT; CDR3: CASSPGQGSPLHF
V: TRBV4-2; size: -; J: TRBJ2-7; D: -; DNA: TGTGCCAGCAGCCCCTCGCCCGGGGGTTGGGGGAGCTCCTACGAGCAGTACTTC; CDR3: CASSPSPGGWGSSYEQYF
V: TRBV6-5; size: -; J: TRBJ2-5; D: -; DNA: TGTGCCAGCAGTTACTCGGGCCCCCAAGAGACCCAGTACTTC; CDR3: CASSYSGPQETQYF
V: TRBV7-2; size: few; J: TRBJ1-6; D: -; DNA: TGTGCCAGCAGCTTAGGGCTTGTGGGGGGTTCACCCCTCCACTTT; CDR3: CASSLGLVGGSPLHF
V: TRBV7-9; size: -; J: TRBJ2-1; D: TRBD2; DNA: TGTGCCAGCAGCTTATCGCTAGCGGGGTTAAATGAGCAGTTCTTC; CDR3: CASSLSLAGLNEQFF
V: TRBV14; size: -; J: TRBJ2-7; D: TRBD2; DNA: TGTGCCAGCAGCCAGCTTCCGGGACTAGCGAGCAACGAGCAGTACTTC; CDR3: CASSQLPGLASNEQYF
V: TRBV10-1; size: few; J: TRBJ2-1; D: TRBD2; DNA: TGCGCCAGCAGTCGACTAGCGGGGTACAATGAGCAGTTCTTC; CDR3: CASSRLAGYNEQFF
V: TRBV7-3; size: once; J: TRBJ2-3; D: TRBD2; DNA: TGTGCCAGCAGCGGGAGCGGGGGAAGCACAGATACGCAGTATTTT; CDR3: CASSGSGGSTDTQYF
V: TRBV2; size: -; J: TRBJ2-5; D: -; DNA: TGTGCCAGCAGTGAGAAAGGGGGGACCCAGTACTTC; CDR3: CASSEKGGTQYF
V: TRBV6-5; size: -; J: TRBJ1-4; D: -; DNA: TGTGCCAGCAGTTACTCCGGGTTGGCTAATGAAAAACTGTTTTTT; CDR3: CASSYSGLANEKLFF
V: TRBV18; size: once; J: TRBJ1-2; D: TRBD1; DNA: TGTGCCAGCTCATCTCTGCCCTCATCGGACAGGGGCTATGGCTACACCTTC; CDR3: CASSSLPSSDRGYGYTF
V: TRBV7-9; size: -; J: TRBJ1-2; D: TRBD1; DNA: TGTGCCAGCAGCTCGACAGGGGCGAGATATGGCTACACCTTC; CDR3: CASSSTGARYGYTF
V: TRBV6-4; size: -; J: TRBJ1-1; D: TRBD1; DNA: TGTGCCAGCAGTGCCCAGGGGGCCCCAGGGACTGAAGCTTTCTTT; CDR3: CASSAQGAPGTEAFF
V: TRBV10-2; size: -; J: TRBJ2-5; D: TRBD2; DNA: TGCGCCAGCAGTGTCCTGCGGGGGGCGCAAGAGACCCAGTACTTC; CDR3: CASSVLRGAQETQYF
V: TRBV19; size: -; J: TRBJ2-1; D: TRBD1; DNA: TGTGCCAGTAGTATTCCCGGGACAGGGAGCCATGAGCAGTTCTTC; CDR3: CASSIPGTGSHEQFF
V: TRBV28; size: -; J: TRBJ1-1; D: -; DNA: TGTGCCAGCAGTCTCCGGGGCACTGAAGCTTTCTTT; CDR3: CASSLRGTEAFF
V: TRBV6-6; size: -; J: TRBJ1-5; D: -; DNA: TGTGCCAGCAGCCTCCCCCGTGACAGCCATCAGCCCCAGCATTTT; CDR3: CASSLPRDSHQPQHF
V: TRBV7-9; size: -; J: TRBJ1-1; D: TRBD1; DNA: TGTGCCACCTCAGAGTCTTTAGGGACAGGGGGTATTGAAGCTTTCTTT; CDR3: CATSESLGTGGIEAFF
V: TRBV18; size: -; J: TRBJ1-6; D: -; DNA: TGTGCCAGCTCACCCGGCCAGGGTGGTTCACCCCTCCACTTT; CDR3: CASSPGQGGSPLHF
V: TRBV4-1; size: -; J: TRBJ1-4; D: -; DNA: TGCGCCAGCAGCCTGACTGCGGCAACTAATGAAAAACTGTTTTTT; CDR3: CASSLTAATNEKLFF
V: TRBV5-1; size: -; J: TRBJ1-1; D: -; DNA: TGCGCCAGCAGCTTATCCGGGATGAACACTGAAGCTTTCTTT; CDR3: CASSLSGMNTEAFF